The entry below gives a single T cell receptor beta chain sequence along with its context. Antigen: not known. The table came from immunoSEQ multiplex PCR; TCRdb's copy has only in-frame clones and leaves some out. The table records around 190,000 clones, 94% of them present only once. The germline V gene has CDR1 SGHDT and CDR2 YYEEEE. V dropped 2 bases and J dropped 4 bases, with 24 bases sitting between them. The CDR3 has 18 amino acids. This sample stems from a study of T cell responses to AZD1222 COVID-19 vaccine. Study-wide results and caveats: Most donors were white British and more were female, and clonal diversity was possibly underestimated. Reportedly, nearly half the spike-specific TCRs target unmutated variant regions. None of the repertoires were sampled until the peak T cell response had passed.

The receptor was derived from an adult who received the AZD1222 COVID-19 vaccine. Sequenced here: peripheral blood, sampled 28 days after the second AZD1222 dose. This sequence joins TRBV5-6 and TRBJ2-5; no clear D. CDR3 in DNA: TGTGCCAGCAGCTTCTTGGTGGGTCCGGGTTCTGGGCGAGAGACCCAGTACTTC. Translation: CASSFLVGPGSGRETQYF.